This T cell receptor (beta chain) was obtained from a study of radiation and T cells in renal cell carcinoma. Points from the study as a whole: From baseline, blood top tumor clonotypes peaked at 2 weeks post-radiation. Baseline intratumoral clonotype presence is unknown without pretreatment biopsies.

Some clones are missing from TCRdb's copy, which holds only in-frame ones; the method was immunoSEQ multiplex PCR. The data hold roughly 45,000 clones, with roughly 80% observed a single time. Time point denoted: blood 4 weeks post-SBRT, at nephrectomy. Treatment of the sample: 15 Gy SBRT to primary tumor, nephrectomy 4 weeks later. Nephrectomy followed 15 Gy stereotactic body radiation by 4 weeks. This renal cell carcinoma was of the clear cell type. Per the germline V gene, CDR1 is MDHEN and CDR2 is SYDVKM. This CDR3 region has 15 residues. V was clipped by 3 bases and J by 3 bases, with 15 bases between them. With respect to this clone: Its target is unknown.

The origin of this receptor is a woman in her seventies with renal cell carcinoma. The rearrangement joins TRBV28 to TRBJ2-7, with D perhaps TRBD1 (7 bases). This material consisted of blood, taken from a patient whose treatment included radiotherapy and nephrectomy. CDR3 nucleotides: TGTGCCAGCAGTTTGCAGGGGGGACCCTACTACGAGCAGTACTTC. It translates to CASSLQGGPYYEQYF.